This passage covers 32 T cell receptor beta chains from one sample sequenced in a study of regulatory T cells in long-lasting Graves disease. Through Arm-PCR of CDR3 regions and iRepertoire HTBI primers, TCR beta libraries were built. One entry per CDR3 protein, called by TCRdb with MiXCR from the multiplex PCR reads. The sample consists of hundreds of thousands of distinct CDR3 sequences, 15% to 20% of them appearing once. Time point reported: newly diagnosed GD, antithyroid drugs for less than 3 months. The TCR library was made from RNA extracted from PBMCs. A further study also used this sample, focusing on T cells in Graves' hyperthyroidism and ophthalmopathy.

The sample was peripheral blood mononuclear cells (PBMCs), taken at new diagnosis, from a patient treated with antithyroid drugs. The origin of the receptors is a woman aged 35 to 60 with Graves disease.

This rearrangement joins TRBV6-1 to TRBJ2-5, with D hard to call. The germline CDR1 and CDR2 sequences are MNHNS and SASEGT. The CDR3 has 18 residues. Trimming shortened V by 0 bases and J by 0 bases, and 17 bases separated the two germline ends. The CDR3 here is CASSEALLGPQDQETQYF. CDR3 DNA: TGTGCCAGCAGTGAAGCGCTTCTAGGCCCGCAGGACCAAGAGACCCAGTACTTC.

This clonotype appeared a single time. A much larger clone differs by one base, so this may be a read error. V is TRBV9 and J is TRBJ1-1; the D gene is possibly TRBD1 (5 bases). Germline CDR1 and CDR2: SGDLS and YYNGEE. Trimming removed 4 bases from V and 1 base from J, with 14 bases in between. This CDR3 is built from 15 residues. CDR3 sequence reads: CASSPAGGPNTEAFF. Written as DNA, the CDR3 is TGTGCCAGCAGCCCCGCGGGGGGTCCGAACACTGAAGCTTTCTTT. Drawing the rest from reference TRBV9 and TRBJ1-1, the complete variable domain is DSGVTQTPKHLITATGQRVTLRCSPRSGDLSVYWYQQSLDQGLQFLIQYYNGEERAKGNILERFSAQQFPDLHSELNLSSLELGDSALYFCASSPAGGPNTEAFFGQGTRLTVV.

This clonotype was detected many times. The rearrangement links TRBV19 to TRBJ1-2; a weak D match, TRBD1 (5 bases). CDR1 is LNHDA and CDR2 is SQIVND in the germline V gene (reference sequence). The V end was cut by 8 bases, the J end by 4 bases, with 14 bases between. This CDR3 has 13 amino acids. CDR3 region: CASGFDRTYGYTF. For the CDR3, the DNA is TGTGCCAGTGGATTCGACAGAACCTATGGCTACACCTTC.

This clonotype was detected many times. This chain's CDR3 is CASSLDGLSSNEQFF. The CDR3 DNA sequence: TGTGCCAGCAGCTTAGATGGGCTTAGTAGCAATGAGCAGTTCTTC. This sequence joins TRBV11-3 and TRBJ2-1, with no clear D. V lost 0 bases to trimming and J lost 6 bases, with 12 bases between them. Germline CDR1 is SGHNT and CDR2 is YENEEA. The CDR3 is 15 amino acids.

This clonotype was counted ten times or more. The CDR3 spells CASSSGLARYEQYF. The CDR3 coding sequence is TGTGCCAGCAGTTCCGGACTAGCGAGGTACGAGCAGTACTTC. The V gene is TRBV6-2 or TRBV6-3, the J gene TRBJ2-7; 9 nucleotides match TRBD2. Germline trimming cut 4 bases from V and 4 bases from J; bases unmatched to any gene: 5. CDR3 length equals 14 residues. The V gene's germline CDR1 is MNHEY and CDR2 SVGEGT.

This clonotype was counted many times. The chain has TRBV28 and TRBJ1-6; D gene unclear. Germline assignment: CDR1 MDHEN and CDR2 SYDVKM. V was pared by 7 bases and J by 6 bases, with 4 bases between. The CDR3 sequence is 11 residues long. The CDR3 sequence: CASTGNSPLHF. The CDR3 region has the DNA TGTGCCAGCACTGGTAATTCACCCCTCCACTTT.

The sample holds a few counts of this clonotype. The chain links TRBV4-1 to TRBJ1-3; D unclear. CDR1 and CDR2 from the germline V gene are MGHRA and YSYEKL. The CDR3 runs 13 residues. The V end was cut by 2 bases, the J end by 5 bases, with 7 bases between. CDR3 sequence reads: CASSQWGRNTIYF. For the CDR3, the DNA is TGCGCCAGCAGCCAATGGGGAAGAAACACCATATATTTT.

The CDR3 sequence: CASSYFGLKGELFF. The CDR3 nucleotides are TGTGCCAGCAGTTACTTCGGGCTGAAAGGGGAGCTGTTTTTT. The chain uses TRBV6-4 and TRBJ2-2; D gene uncertain. Germline lookup yields CDR1 MRHNA and CDR2 SNTAGT. The CDR3 runs to 14 residues. V was cut by 5 bases and J by 8 bases, with 15 bases left in between.

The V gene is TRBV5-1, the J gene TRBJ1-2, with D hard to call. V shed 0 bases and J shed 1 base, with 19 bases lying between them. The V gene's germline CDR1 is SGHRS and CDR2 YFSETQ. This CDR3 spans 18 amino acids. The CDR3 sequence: CASSLDQVGRSVNYGYTF. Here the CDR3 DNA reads TGCGCCAGCAGCTTGGACCAGGTTGGTCGATCGGTTAACTATGGCTACACCTTC.

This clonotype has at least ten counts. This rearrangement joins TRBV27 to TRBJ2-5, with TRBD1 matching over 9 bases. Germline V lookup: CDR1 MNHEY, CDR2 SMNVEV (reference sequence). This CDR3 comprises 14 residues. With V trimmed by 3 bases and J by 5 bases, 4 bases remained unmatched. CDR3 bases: TGTGCCAGCAGTTTCGACAGGGGGGTCGAGACCCAGTACTTC. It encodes CASSFDRGVETQYF.

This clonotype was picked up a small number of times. CDR3 loop: CSATGGGTEAFF. The CDR3 nucleotides read TGCAGTGCTACCGGGGGTGGCACTGAAGCTTTCTTT. The chain combines TRBV20-1 with TRBJ1-1; D may be TRBD1 (5 bases). V was pared by 4 bases and J by 4 bases, with 10 bases between. The CDR3 extends over 12 amino acids. The germline V gene has CDR1 DFQATT and CDR2 SNEGSKA (reference sequence).

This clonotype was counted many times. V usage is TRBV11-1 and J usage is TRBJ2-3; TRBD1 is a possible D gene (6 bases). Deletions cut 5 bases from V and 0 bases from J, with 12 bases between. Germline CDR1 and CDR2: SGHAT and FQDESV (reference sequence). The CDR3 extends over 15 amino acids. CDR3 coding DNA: TGTGCCAGCAGCCTCCCAGGGGCCAGCACAGATACGCAGTATTTT. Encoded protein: CASSLPGASTDTQYF.

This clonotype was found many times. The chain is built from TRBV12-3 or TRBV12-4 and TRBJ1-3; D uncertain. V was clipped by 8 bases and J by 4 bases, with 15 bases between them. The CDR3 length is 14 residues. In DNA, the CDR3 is TGTGCCAGCTGCGCCTCGAGTTACGGAAACACCATATATTTT. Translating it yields CASCASSYGNTIYF.

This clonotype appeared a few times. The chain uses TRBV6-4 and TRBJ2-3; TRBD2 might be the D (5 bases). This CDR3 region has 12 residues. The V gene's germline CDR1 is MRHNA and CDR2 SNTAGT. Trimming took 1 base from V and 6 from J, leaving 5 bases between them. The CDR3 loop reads CASSDWEDTQYF. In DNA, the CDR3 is TGTGCCAGCAGTGACTGGGAGGATACGCAGTATTTT.

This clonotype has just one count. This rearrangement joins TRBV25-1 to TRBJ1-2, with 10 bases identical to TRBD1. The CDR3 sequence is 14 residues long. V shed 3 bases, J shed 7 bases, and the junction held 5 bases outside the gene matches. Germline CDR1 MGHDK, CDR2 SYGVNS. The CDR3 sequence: CASSDSTGGFGYTF. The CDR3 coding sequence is TGTGCCAGCAGTGATTCGACAGGGGGCTTTGGCTACACCTTC.

The CDR3 nucleotides are TGTGCCAGCAGCCGGCAAGGGGGGGGTGCTAGCACAGATACGCAGTATTTT. It is translated as CASSRQGGGASTDTQYF. The V call is TRBV9, the J call TRBJ2-3; D may be TRBD2 (7 bases). The V end lost 4 bases, the J end lost 0 bases, and 18 bases lay between the germline ends. Germline V gene lookup returns CDR1 SGDLS and CDR2 YYNGEE. There are 17 residues in the CDR3. Full variable domain (remainder filled in from reference TRBV9 and TRBJ2-3): DSGVTQTPKHLITATGQRVTLRCSPRSGDLSVYWYQQSLDQGLQFLIQYYNGEERAKGNILERFSAQQFPDLHSELNLSSLELGDSALYFCASSRQGGGASTDTQYFGPGTRLTVL.

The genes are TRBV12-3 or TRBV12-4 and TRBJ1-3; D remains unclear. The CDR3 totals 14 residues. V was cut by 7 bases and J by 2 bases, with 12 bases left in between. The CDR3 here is CASNTDGTGNTIYF. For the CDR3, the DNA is TGTGCCAGCAATACCGACGGTACTGGAAACACCATATATTTT.

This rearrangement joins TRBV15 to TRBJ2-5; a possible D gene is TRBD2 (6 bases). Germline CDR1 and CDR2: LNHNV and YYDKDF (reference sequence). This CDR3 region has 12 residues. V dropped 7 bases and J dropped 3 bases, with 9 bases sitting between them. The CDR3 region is CATTTGEETQYF. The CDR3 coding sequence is TGTGCCACCACTACGGGGGAAGAGACCCAGTACTTC.

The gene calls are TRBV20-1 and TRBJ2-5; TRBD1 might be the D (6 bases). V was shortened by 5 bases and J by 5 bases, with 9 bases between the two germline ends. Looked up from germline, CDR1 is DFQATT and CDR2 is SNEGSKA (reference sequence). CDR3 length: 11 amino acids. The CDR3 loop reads CSAHREETQYF. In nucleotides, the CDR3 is TGCAGTGCTCACAGGGAGGAGACCCAGTACTTC.

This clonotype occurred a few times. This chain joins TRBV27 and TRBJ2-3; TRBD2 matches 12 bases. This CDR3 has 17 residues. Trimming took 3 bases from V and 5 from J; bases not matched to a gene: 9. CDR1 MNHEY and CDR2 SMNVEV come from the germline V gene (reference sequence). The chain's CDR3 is CASSFGLAGGPIDTQYF. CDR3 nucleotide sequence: TGTGCCAGCAGTTTCGGTCTAGCGGGGGGGCCAATAGATACGCAGTATTTT.

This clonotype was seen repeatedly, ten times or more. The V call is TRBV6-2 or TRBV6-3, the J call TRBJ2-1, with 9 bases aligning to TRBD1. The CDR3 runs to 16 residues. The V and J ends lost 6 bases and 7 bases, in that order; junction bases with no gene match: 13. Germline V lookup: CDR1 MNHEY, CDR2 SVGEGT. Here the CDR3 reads CASRVLNRGRRNEQFF. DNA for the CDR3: TGTGCCAGCAGGGTCTTAAACAGGGGGCGGAGGAATGAGCAGTTCTTC.

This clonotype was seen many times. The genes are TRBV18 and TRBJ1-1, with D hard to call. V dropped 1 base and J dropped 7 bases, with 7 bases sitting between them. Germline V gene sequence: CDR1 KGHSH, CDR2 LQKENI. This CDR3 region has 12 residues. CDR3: CASSPRRNEAFF. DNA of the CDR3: TGTGCCAGCTCACCACGACGGAATGAAGCTTTCTTT.

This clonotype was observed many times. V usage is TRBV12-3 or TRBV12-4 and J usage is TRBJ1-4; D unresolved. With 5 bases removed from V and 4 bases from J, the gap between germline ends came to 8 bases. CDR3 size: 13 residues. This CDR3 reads CASSIGVNEKLFF. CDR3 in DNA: TGTGCCAGCAGTATCGGGGTTAATGAAAAACTGTTTTTT.

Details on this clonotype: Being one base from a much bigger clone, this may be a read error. CDR3 sequence reads: CSTDGEGTEALF. The CDR3 DNA is TGCAGCACCGACGGGGAGGGCACTGAAGCTCTCTTT. The rearrangement uses TRBV29-1 and TRBJ1-1; D is unresolved. CDR1 and CDR2 from the germline V gene are SQVTM and ANQGSEA. This CDR3 has 12 residues.

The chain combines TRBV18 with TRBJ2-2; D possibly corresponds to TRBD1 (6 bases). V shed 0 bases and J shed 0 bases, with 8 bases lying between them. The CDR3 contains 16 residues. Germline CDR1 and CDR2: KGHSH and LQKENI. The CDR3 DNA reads TGTGCCAGCTCACCACCGGGACACACGAACACCGGGGAGCTGTTTTTT. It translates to CASSPPGHTNTGELFF.

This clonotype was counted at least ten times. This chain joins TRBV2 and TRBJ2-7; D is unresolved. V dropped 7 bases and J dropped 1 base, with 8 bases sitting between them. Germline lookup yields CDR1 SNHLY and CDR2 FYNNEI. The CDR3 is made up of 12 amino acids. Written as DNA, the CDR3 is TGTGCCAGCACAACCGAGTCCTACGAGCAGTACTTC. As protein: CASTTESYEQYF.

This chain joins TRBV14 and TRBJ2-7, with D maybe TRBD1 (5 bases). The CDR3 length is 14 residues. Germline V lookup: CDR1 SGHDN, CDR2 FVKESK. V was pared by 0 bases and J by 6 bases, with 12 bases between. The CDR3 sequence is CASSQEGALGEQYF. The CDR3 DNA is TGTGCCAGCAGCCAAGAAGGGGCTTTGGGCGAGCAGTACTTC.

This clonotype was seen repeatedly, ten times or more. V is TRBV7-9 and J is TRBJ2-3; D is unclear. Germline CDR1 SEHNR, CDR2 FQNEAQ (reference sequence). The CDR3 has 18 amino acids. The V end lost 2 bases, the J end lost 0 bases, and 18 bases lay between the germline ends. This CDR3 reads CASSLPDGMTSSTDTQYF. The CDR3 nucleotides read TGTGCCAGCAGCTTACCGGACGGAATGACTTCTAGCACAGATACGCAGTATTTT.

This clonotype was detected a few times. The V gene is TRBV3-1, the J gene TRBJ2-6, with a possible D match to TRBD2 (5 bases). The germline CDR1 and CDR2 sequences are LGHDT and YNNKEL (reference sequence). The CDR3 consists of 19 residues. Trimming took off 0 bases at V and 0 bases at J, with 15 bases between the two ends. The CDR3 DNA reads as TGTGCCAGCAGCCAAGATCCCCCCGGGATCGCCTCTGGGGCCAACGTCCTGACTTTC. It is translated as CASSQDPPGIASGANVLTF. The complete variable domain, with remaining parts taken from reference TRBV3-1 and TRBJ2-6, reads DTAVSQTPKYLVTQMGNDKSIKCEQNLGHDTMYWYKQDSKKFLKIMFSYNNKELIINETVPNRFSPKSPDKAHLNLHINSLELGDSAVYFCASSQDPPGIASGANVLTFGAGSRLTVL.

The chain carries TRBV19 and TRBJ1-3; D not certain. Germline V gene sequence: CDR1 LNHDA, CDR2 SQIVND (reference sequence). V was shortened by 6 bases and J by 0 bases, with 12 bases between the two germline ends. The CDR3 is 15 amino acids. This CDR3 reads CASRANSFSGNTIYF. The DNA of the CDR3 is TGTGCCAGTAGGGCGAACAGCTTCTCTGGAAACACCATATATTTT. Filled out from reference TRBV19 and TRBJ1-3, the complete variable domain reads DGGITQSPKYLFRKEGQNVTLSCEQNLNHDAMYWYRQDPGQGLRLIYYSQIVNDFQKGDIAEGYSVSREKKESFPLTVTSAQKNPTAFYLCASRANSFSGNTIYFGEGSWLTVV.

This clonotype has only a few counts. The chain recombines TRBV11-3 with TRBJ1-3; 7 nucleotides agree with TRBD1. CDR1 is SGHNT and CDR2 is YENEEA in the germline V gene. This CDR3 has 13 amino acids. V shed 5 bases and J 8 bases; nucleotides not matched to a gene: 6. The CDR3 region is CASSPDREYTIYF. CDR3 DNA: TGTGCCAGCAGCCCAGACAGGGAATACACCATATATTTT.

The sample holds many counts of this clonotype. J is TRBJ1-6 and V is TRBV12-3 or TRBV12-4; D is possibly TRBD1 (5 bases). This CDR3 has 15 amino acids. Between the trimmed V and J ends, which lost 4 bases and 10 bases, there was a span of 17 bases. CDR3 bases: TGTGCCAGCAGTTCGTCCGGGTCAGGGACCTCACCCCTCCACTTT. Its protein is CASSSSGSGTSPLHF.